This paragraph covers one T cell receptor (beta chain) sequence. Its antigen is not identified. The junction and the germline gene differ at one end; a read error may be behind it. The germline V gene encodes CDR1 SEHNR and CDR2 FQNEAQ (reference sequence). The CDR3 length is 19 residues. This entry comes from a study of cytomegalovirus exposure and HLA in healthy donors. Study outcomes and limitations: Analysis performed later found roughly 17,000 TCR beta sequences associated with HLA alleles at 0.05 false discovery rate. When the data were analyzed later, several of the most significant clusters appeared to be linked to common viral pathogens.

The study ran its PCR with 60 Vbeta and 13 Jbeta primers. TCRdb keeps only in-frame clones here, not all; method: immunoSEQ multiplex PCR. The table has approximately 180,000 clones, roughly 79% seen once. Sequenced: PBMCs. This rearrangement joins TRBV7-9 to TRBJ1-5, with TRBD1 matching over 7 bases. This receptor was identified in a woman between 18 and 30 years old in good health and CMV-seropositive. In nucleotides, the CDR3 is TGTTCCAGCAGCTTAGAGTCGACAGGGTCCCACAATAGCAATCAGCCCCAGCATTTT. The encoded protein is CSSSLESTGSHNSNQPQHF.